Following are 2 T cell receptor beta chains from one sample sequenced in a study of blood T cell repertoires in COVID-19. This table comes from immunoSEQ multiplex PCR, and its TCRdb copy is limited to in-frame clones, with some not included. The top ten clones hold 44% of a sample with some 130,000 clones, over 75% of them seen once. What was sequenced was peripheral blood. The origin of the receptors is a human donor in a cohort sampled during active COVID-19.

This clone was found many times. The chain recombines TRBV3-1 (or the pseudogene TRBV3-2) with TRBJ1-6; 8 nucleotides line up with TRBD1. With 4 bases clipped from V and 10 bases from J, the junction kept 6 bases outside the gene matches. This CDR3 is built from 14 residues. Germline V gene sequence: CDR1 LGHDT, CDR2 YNNKEL (reference sequence). CDR3: CASSRDRSRSPLHF. The DNA for the CDR3 is TGTGCCAGCAGCCGGGACAGGTCTAGATCACCCCTCCACTTT.

This clone was picked up one time. The rearrangement uses TRBV4-3 and TRBJ1-2, with a tentative D call TRBD1 (5 bases). CDR3 length: 16 residues. The V gene's germline CDR1 is LGHNA and CDR2 YSLEER. The V end lost 5 bases, the J end lost 0 bases, and 16 bases lay between the germline ends. The CDR3 region has the DNA TGCGCCAGCAGCGCCGCTTTAGGGGTAGCTAACTATGGCTACACCTTC. Protein sequence: CASSAALGVANYGYTF.